One and the same sample provided the 23 T cell receptor beta chains below, sequenced in a study of monozygotic twins with inflammatory bowel disease. After re-calling the 5' RACE reads, TCRdb lists one entry per CDR3 protein, DNA absent. Here the sample table reports approximately 400,000 distinct CDR3 sequences. The specimen was blood. Receptor source: a human donor with ulcerative colitis or Crohn's disease, or a healthy co-twin of an affected twin (not recorded which).

The chain joins TRBV19 to TRBJ2-5; the D call from TCRdb, TRBD1, cannot be confirmed without DNA. The germline gives CDR1 LNHDA, CDR2 SQIVND (reference sequence). The CDR3 is made up of 14 amino acids. CDR3 sequence: CASSTSGGQETQYF. Full variable domain (remainder filled in from reference TRBV19 and TRBJ2-5): DGGITQSPKYLFRKEGQNVTLSCEQNLNHDAMYWYRQDPGQGLRLIYYSQIVNDFQKGDIAEGYSVSREKKESFPLTVTSAQKNPTAFYLCASSTSGGQETQYFGPGTRLLVL.

The J gene is TRBJ2-5, the V gene TRBV29-1; TCRdb proposes TRBD2, but this gene call is untestable without DNA. The CDR3 is 12 residues long. CDR1 is SQVTM, CDR2 ANQGSEA, per germline. CDR3 region: CSVKEGAKTQYF.

CDR3: CASSLSYRVGNTGELFF. The chain recombines TRBV27 with TRBJ2-2; TCRdb names TRBD1, which stays unverified in the absence of DNA. This CDR3 is 17 amino acids long. Per the germline V gene, CDR1 is MNHEY and CDR2 is SMNVEV (reference sequence).

This chain connects TRBV7-9 to TRBJ2-3. CDR3 length equals 15 residues. CDR1 and CDR2 from the germline V gene are SEHNR and FQNEAQ (reference sequence). CDR3 residues: CASSSLGASSDTQYF.

The genes are TRBV7-2 and TRBJ2-2; no DNA is available, so the TRBD2 call from TCRdb remains unchecked. Looked up from germline, CDR1 is SGHTA and CDR2 is FQGNSA. This CDR3 spans 15 amino acids. The CDR3 sequence is CASSPRDYYTGELFF.

The J gene is TRBJ1-5, the V gene TRBV3-1. Germline assignment: CDR1 LGHDT and CDR2 YNNKEL (reference sequence). The CDR3 contains 13 residues. The CDR3 here is CASSQDLGQPQHF.

The CDR3 here is CSVEALGLAGEGRKTQYF. The chain carries TRBV29-1 and TRBJ2-5; TCRdb reports TRBD2, a call that lacks DNA to check it against. Germline V gene lookup returns CDR1 SQVTM and CDR2 ANQGSEA. This CDR3 contains 18 residues. The full variable domain, in which reference TRBV29-1 and TRBJ2-5 provide the parts outside the CDR3, is SAVISQKPSRDICQRGTSLTIQCQVDSQVTMMFWYRQQPGQSLTLIATANQGSEATYESGFVIDKFPISRPNLTFSTLTVSNMSPEDSSIYLCSVEALGLAGEGRKTQYFGPGTRLLVL.

This chain connects TRBV28 to TRBJ2-7. The CDR3 is 14 amino acids. Germline V lookup: CDR1 MDHEN, CDR2 SYDVKM. The CDR3: CASSLSDSPYEQYF.

V gene TRBV4-3 combines with J gene TRBJ2-5; TCRdb proposes TRBD2, but this gene call is untestable without DNA. The CDR3 has 15 amino acids. Germline CDR1 and CDR2: LGHNA and YSLEER. The CDR3 region is CASSQDPRAQETQYF.

This sequence joins TRBV12-3 or TRBV12-4 and TRBJ1-1. The CDR3 is 14 amino acids. CDR3 in amino acids: CASSFGPRFTEAFF.

The rearrangement uses TRBV20-1 and TRBJ2-5; the TRBD1 assignment by TCRdb is unverifiable without DNA. The CDR3 consists of 13 residues. The V gene's germline CDR1 is DFQATT and CDR2 SNEGSKA (reference sequence). The CDR3 loop reads CSARGGGQETQYF.

The rearrangement uses TRBV20-1 and TRBJ1-4; with no DNA, the TCRdb D assignment of TRBD1 cannot be verified. This CDR3 contains 14 residues. Germline CDR1 is DFQATT and CDR2 is SNEGSKA (reference sequence). CDR3 in amino acids: CSAVRGLANEKLFF.

This chain joins TRBV5-8 and TRBJ1-5; TCRdb gives TRBD1 as the D gene, but with no DNA this cannot be confirmed. The CDR3 has 13 residues. Germline CDR1 is SGHTS and CDR2 is YDEGEE. The CDR3 is CASRYRGGQPQHF.

The CDR3 loop reads CAISEEGTRVVEQFF. The rearrangement joins TRBV10-3 to TRBJ2-1; TCRdb's D call of TRBD2 is untestable without DNA. The V gene's germline CDR1 is ENHRY and CDR2 SYGVKD. This CDR3 contains 15 residues.

The CDR3 protein is CASSFKSDRGGTEAFF. This chain joins TRBV7-9 and TRBJ1-1; checking the TCRdb D call of TRBD1 is not possible without DNA. CDR3 length: 16 amino acids. The germline gives CDR1 SEHNR, CDR2 FQNEAQ (reference sequence).

The V gene is TRBV29-1, the J gene TRBJ2-3; without DNA, the TCRdb call of TRBD2 cannot be checked. CDR1 SQVTM and CDR2 ANQGSEA come from the germline V gene. The CDR3 totals 13 residues. CDR3 sequence reads: CSVLAGSTDTQYF.

The chain links TRBV18 to TRBJ1-1. The germline gives CDR1 KGHSH, CDR2 LQKENI. The CDR3 runs to 13 residues. This CDR3 reads CASSQTRDTEAFF.

This CDR3 is CSAQSHNYGYTF. This rearrangement joins TRBV20-1 to TRBJ1-2. CDR1 and CDR2 (germline): DFQATT, SNEGSKA (reference sequence). This CDR3 has 12 amino acids.

This sequence joins TRBV12-3 or TRBV12-4 and TRBJ2-4; lacking DNA, the TRBD1 call made by TCRdb goes unchecked. This CDR3 has 18 residues. The CDR3: CASSLGDRGPLAKNIQYF.

The J gene is TRBJ2-2, the V gene TRBV7-6; the TCRdb call, TRBD1, lacks DNA for checking. CDR1 is SGHVS, CDR2 FNYEAQ, per germline. This CDR3 spans 16 amino acids. CDR3 in amino acids: CASSLLGTPNTGELFF.

The chain joins TRBV5-4 to TRBJ2-3. Per the germline V gene, CDR1 is SGHNT and CDR2 is YYREEE (reference sequence). This CDR3 region has 16 residues. CDR3 sequence reads: CASSLRLAASTDTQYF. The full variable domain, in which reference TRBV5-4 and TRBJ2-3 provide the parts outside the CDR3, is ETGVTQSPTHLIKTRGQQVTLRCSSQSGHNTVSWYQQALGQGPQFIFQYYREEENGRGNFPPRFSGLQFPNYSSELNVNALELDDSALYLCASSLRLAASTDTQYFGPGTRLTVL.

The CDR3 sequence is CASSQILASSYEQYF. The rearrangement links TRBV4-3 to TRBJ2-7; TCRdb picks TRBD2, but there is no DNA to check that call. Per germline, CDR1 LGHNA and CDR2 YSLEER. This CDR3 is built from 15 residues.

The J gene is TRBJ1-5, the V gene TRBV7-2. CDR1 is SGHTA, CDR2 FQGNSA, per germline. The CDR3 runs 15 residues. The CDR3 spells CASSLGWGGPEPQHF.